This T cell receptor beta chain was captured in a study of T cells after yellow fever vaccination. Study-wide points: At around 96% for CD4 and 70% to 90% for CD8, most primary-vaccination clones showed up again after the booster.

The length of the CDR3 is 14 residues. V lost 1 base and J lost 2, with 9 bases in between. Germline V gene lookup returns CDR1 MNHEY and CDR2 SMNVEV (reference sequence). UMIs were added to TCR cDNA along with a universal primer site when it was made by 5'RACE template switching. MiXCR, run by TCRdb on the 5' RACE reads, gives a single entry per CDR3 protein. The table includes roughly 68,000 distinct CDR3 sequences, about 6% detected once. There are a few counts of this clonotype. Its specificity is unknown. The sequencing here drew on CD8+ T cells sorted from PBMCs, taken 45 days after the first yellow fever vaccination. The J gene is TRBJ2-7, the V gene TRBV27; D gene unclear. This TCR was sampled from a man between 18 and 29 years old who received the YFV17D yellow fever vaccine. The CDR3 region has the DNA TGTGCCAGCAGTTTATTTCCGGAGACCTACGAGCAGTACTTC. Amino acids: CASSLFPETYEQYF.